Listed below are T cell receptor beta chains from one sample, sequenced in a study of CD8 T cells in ankylosing spondylitis. One entry per CDR3 protein results from TCRdb running MiXCR on the 5' RACE reads. The sample yields 220,000 or so distinct CDR3 sequences, 15% to 20% seen once. The sequenced sample consisted of blood, either unsorted or a sorted T cell fraction (not recorded which). Receptor source: a male donor with ankylosing spondylitis. CDR3s leave out the opening cysteine and the closing phenylalanine or tryptophan.

V gene | CDR3 protein
TRBV7-3 | ASSYGNEQF
TRBV12-3/TRBV12-4 | ASSPSGLSYEQY
TRBV30 | AWSVLAGVNDEQF
TRBV10-3 | AITQDPQLNTEAF
TRBV20-1 | SARDWASETYEQY
TRBV7-7 | ASSENSGTGTDRY
TRBV15 | ATSRDSGINTGELF
TRBV15 | ATSRDALGDTGELF
TRBV12-3/TRBV12-4 | ASTLSGTGELF
TRBV6-2/TRBV6-3 | ASSYSVKGSTDTQY
TRBV5-1 | ASRGTAGTEAF
TRBV28 | ATINALAGGPDTQY
TRBV2 | ASSERGRPIHPQETQY
TRBV5-1 | ASSLYSGGSGELF
TRBV4-2 | ASSQVLAGGTGELF
TRBV6-1 | ASTQQGGYEQY
TRBV27 | ASRRGQINEKLF
TRBV12-3/TRBV12-4 | ASSLGASGGAYNEQF
TRBV28 | ASRLSGQGHNQPQH
TRBV20-1 | SAGDRGPYEQY
TRBV6-1 | ASTLPRGSYNEQF
TRBV11-3 | ASSKLGTGGESYEQY
TRBV2 | ASSQETSTNEKLF
TRBV6-1 | ASSSGQVGYGYT
TRBV4-3 | ASSRRIDGTEETQY
TRBV9 | ASSGGLAANTGELF